This entry concerns a single T cell receptor (beta chain). Its antigen is currently unknown. This entry is derived from a study of cytomegalovirus exposure and HLA in healthy donors. Regarding the study as a whole: Later analysis revealed greater clonal expansion in HLA-associated TCR beta chains than in equally common others.

The PCR was carried out with 60 Vbeta primers and 13 Jbeta primers. Sequencing used immunoSEQ multiplex PCR; TCRdb keeps in-frame clones, though not all of them. The repertoire includes 150,000 to 200,000 clones, about 80% of them detected once, and around 9.8% sits in the top ten. The CDR3 runs to 14 residues. Germline V gene sequence: CDR1 SGHRS, CDR2 YFSETQ. Trimming stripped 0 bases from V and 5 bases from J, with 10 bases between. The clonotype was recovered from a man younger than 35 in good health and CMV-seropositive. This chain links TRBV5-1 with TRBJ2-3; perhaps TRBD2 as D (6 bases). Input material: PBMCs. DNA of the CDR3: TGCGCCAGCAGCTTGGCGGGAGACGTAGATACGCAGTATTTT. As protein: CASSLAGDVDTQYF.